This T cell receptor (beta chain) came from a study of T-cell reconstitution after alpha-beta-depleted transplantation in children. Study results and caveats: Most T-cell counts and diversity one year after the transplant came from T cells that were newly produced.

As to this clonotype: What it recognizes is unknown.

Unique molecular identifiers were incorporated during preparation of the TCRbeta library. TCRdb used MiXCR to reprocess the PCR reads, holding one entry per CDR3 protein. The data contain more than 400,000 distinct CDR3 sequences, approximately 41% of them singletons. The CDR3 spans 12 residues. Looked up from germline, CDR1 is DFQATT and CDR2 is SNEGSKA (reference sequence). Trimming shortened V by 6 bases and J by 1 base, and 9 bases separated the two germline ends. Sequencing used PBMCs, obtained before TCRalphabeta/CD19-depleted stem cell transplant. This sequence joins TRBV20-1 and TRBJ1-1; no reliable D call. This sequence was found in a girl aged 2 to 9 with aplastic anemia, due to receive a stem cell transplant. The CDR3 coding sequence is TGCAGTGCCGCCATTGGGAACACTGAAGCTTTCTTT. This codes for CSAAIGNTEAFF.